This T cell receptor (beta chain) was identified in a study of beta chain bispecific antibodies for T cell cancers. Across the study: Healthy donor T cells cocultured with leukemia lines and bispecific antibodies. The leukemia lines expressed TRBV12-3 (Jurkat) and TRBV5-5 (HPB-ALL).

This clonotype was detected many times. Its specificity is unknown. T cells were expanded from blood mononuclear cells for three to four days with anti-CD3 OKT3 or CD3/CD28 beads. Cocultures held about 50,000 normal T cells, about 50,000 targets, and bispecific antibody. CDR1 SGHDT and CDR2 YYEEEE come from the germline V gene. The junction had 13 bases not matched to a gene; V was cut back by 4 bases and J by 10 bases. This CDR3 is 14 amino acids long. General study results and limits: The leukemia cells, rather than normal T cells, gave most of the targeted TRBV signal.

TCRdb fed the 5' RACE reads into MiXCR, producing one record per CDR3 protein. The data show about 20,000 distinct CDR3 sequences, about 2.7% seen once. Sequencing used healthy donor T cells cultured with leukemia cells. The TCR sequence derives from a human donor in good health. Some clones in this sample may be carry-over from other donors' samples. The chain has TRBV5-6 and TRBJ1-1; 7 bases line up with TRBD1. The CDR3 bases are TGTGCCAGCAGCCCCGGACAGGAGATCCTTGGAGCTTTCTTT. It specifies CASSPGQEILGAFF. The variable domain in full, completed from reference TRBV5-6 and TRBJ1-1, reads DAGVTQSPTHLIKTRGQQVTLRCSPKSGHDTVSWYQQALGQGPQFIFQYYEEEERQRGNFPDRFSGHQFPNYSSELNVNALLLGDSALYLCASSPGQEILGAFFGQGTRLTVV.